The entry that follows covers one T cell receptor (beta chain) sequence. What it binds is not known. This CDR3 has 15 amino acids. Germline lookup yields CDR1 DFQATT and CDR2 SNEGSKA (reference sequence). V gave up 3 bases and J gave up 0 bases, with 14 bases separating them. This entry comes from a study of T-cell reconstitution after alpha-beta-depleted transplantation in children. General study results and limits: Most T-cell counts and diversity one year after the transplant came from T cells that were newly produced. Alpha-beta T cells present about two months after transplant were reported to originate from several hundred expanded graft clones. Surviving recipient T cells and thymic progenitors underlay high day-60 TCRbeta diversity in some patients.

TCRbeta library preparation incorporated unique molecular identifiers. MiXCR, run by TCRdb on the PCR reads, gives a single entry per CDR3 protein. The sample records 210,000 or so distinct CDR3 sequences, 9.5% to 13% being singletons. The rearrangement links TRBV20-1 to TRBJ1-2; D is unclear. The specimen comprised PBMCs, sampled before TCRalphabeta/CD19-depleted stem cell transplant. This TCR derives from a child younger than two with acute myeloid leukemia, due to receive a stem cell transplant. Here the CDR3 reads CSASPSRHANYGYTF. CDR3 in DNA: TGCAGTGCTAGCCCTAGTAGGCACGCTAACTATGGCTACACCTTC.